Reported below is one T cell receptor beta chain. The antigen is unknown. The data were obtained in a study of T cells in localized non-small cell lung cancer. General study results and limits: Uninvolved nearby lung showed the greatest T cell clonality, exceeding that found in tumor.

The CDR3 is 15 residues long. V gave up 7 bases and J gave up 4 bases, with 17 bases separating them. Germline V gives CDR1 SNHLY, CDR2 FYNNEI. The table came from immunoSEQ multiplex PCR; TCRdb's copy has only in-frame clones and leaves some out. The sample yields 6,000 or so clones, 35% to 50% seen once. The source is a woman aged 35-70 years with stage II squamous cell lung carcinoma. The sequences come from lung tumor tissue, collected before any cancer treatment. This chain uses TRBV2 with TRBJ2-1; D is uncertain. The CDR3 here is CASTKLPATYNEQFF. CDR3 in DNA: TGTGCCAGCACCAAGCTCCCGGCTACATACAATGAGCAGTTCTTC.